This T cell receptor beta chain originates from a study of T cell responses to AZD1222 COVID-19 vaccine. Study results and caveats: Donors were mostly white British, more females; clonal diversity possibly underestimated.

Germline CDR1 and CDR2: MNHEY and SVGAGI. The V and J ends lost 10 bases and 2 bases respectively, with 15 bases between them. The CDR3 contains 13 residues. Profiling relied on immunoSEQ multiplex PCR, and the TCRdb table lists in-frame clones only, not all of them. This sample carries around 150,000 clones, 85% to 90% of them seen once, and the ten largest clones take roughly 4%. Remarks on this clone: The target antigen is unknown.

The sequence was collected from an adult who received the AZD1222 COVID-19 vaccine. This rearrangement joins TRBV6-5 to TRBJ2-7; D not certain. Material: peripheral blood, obtained 28 days after the second AZD1222 dose. The CDR3 sequence: CATRHFNPYEQYF. In DNA, the CDR3 is TGTGCCACCCGCCATTTTAACCCCTACGAGCAGTACTTC.